This is a list of T cell receptor beta chains from one sample in a study of blood T cell repertoires in COVID-19. The protocol was immunoSEQ multiplex PCR, while the TCRdb copy is restricted to in-frame clones and leaves out a portion. The table lists about 270,000 clones, more than 70% of them singletons. Sequenced material: peripheral blood. The receptors come from a woman older than 75 with COVID-19, enrolled during active disease. Each CDR3 is given with its conserved first and last residue.

TRBV9 CASSPRTGNTGELFF
TRBV6-4 CASSRTGRNTGELFF
TRBV12-3/TRBV12-4 CASRGTGRDTQYF
TRBV19 CASSTRGTGGTGELFF
TRBV14 CASSPRLAVSGGETQYF
TRBV6-5 CASSSTPGGRDYGYTF
TRBV2 CASSGQGNQPQHF
TRBV2 CASINRGGNSPLHF
TRBV28 CASSRAGRGGQPQHF
TRBV6-5 CASRPAGRGDQPQHF
TRBV19 CASSRTNTDTQYF
TRBV5-6 CASSLDGYGYTF
TRBV21-1 CASSNRGGLTHPRKTVF
TRBV6-1 CASSEQGLAGGISYNEQFF
TRBV19 CASSPQTGFGYTF
TRBV10-3 CAISESAAYGYTF
TRBV4-3 CASSQGGRSTGELFF
TRBV18 CASSPRELAGGPSNEQFF
TRBV28 CASSGQGLGNQPQHF
TRBV28 CASSLLTGVNQPQHF
TRBV14 CASSQAAGLTEAFF
TRBV4-1 CASSPDYGGPTDTQYF
TRBV7-8 CASSLAQVRGEQYF
TRBV24-1 CATLPREKEFKDTQYF
TRBV6-2/TRBV6-3 CASSYPPWQVTGELFF
TRBV7-2 CASSLEASGRTYEQYF
TRBV28 CASSSGQGIFQPQHF
TRBV10-3 CAISEGSGGPGKTQYF
TRBV11-2 CASSLAVYEQYF
TRBV9 CASSSTGEHTEAFF
TRBV5-1 CASSWDGQKSELFF
TRBV19 CASSRYLGQGYSGNTIYF
TRBV7-9 CASSLGGGTQPNTGELFF
TRBV6-2/TRBV6-3 CASSSLQGTSPLHF
TRBV19 CASSIQGETQYF
TRBV2 CASSEAGGYGYTF
TRBV10-3 CAISTGGGMDTQYF
TRBV7-9 CASSFGVHQTDTQYF
TRBV27 CASSLAGLNQPQHF
TRBV3-1/TRBV3-2 CASSQEVGAKVEKLFF
TRBV30 CAWSDFPGQGSQPQHF
TRBV2 CASQAGSSYNEQFF
TRBV10-1 CASSENAGSRGNQPQHF
TRBV5-8 CASGMGTGSQYF
TRBV10-3 CATSTGAGSLNTEAFF
TRBV7-2 CASSASITQYF
TRBV6-2/TRBV6-3 CASSEQGLGETQYF
TRBV5-8 CASSLRQGAAGNTIYF
TRBV7-8 CASSSGSRGYQETQYF
TRBV5-4 CASSFAGGETQYF